This T cell receptor beta chain was documented in a study of shared clonotypes between healthy human individuals. At the level of the study: The study drew on a couple of women and a few men aged 18 to 49 as donors.

The table lists this clone with a count of one. This CDR3 has 12 amino acids. CDR1 SGHVS and CDR2 FQNEAQ come from the germline V gene. Trimming removed 5 bases at V and 9 bases at J, with 13 bases between. Sequenced by immunoSEQ multiplex PCR; TCRdb stores in-frame clones only, minus some. The table shows roughly 700,000 clones, with roughly 70% occurring only once. A CD45RA+ naive subset and a CD45RA-negative memory subset were split from CD4+ cells. The receptor's source is a woman aged 30 to 39 in good health. The sample comprised memory CD4+ T cells sorted from blood. Subset meaning: CD45RA-negative fraction. This chain uses TRBV7-8 with TRBJ1-1; no firm D call. CDR3 amino acids: CASSLSGIQAFF. CDR3 coding DNA: TGTGCCAGCAGCCTTTCCGGAATCCAAGCTTTCTTT.